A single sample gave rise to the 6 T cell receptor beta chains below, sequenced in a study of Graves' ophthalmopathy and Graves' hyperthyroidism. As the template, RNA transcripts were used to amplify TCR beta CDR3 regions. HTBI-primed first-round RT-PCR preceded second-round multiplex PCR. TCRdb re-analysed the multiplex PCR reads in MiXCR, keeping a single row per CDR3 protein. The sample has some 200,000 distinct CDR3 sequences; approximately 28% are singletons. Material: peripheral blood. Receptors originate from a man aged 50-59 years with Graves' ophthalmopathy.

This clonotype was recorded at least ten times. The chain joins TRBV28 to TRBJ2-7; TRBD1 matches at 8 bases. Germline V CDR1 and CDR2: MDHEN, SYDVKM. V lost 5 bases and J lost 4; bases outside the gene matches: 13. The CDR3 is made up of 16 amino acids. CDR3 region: CASSLVGRGRTYEQYF. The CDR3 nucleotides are TGTGCCAGCAGTCTGGTCGGCAGGGGGCGAACTTACGAGCAGTACTTC. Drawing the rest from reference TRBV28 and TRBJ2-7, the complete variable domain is DVKVTQSSRYLVKRTGEKVFLECVQDMDHENMFWYRQDPGLGLRLIYFSYDVKMKEKGDIPEGYSVSREKKERFSLILESASTNQTSMYLCASSLVGRGRTYEQYFGPGTRLTVT.

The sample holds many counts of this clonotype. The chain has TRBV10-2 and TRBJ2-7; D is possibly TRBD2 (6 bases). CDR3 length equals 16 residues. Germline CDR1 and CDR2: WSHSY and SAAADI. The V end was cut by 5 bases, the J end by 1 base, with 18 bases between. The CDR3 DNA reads TGCGCCAGCAGTTCCCCAGGCCTAGCGAGTTCCTACGAGCAGTACTTC. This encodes CASSSPGLASSYEQYF.

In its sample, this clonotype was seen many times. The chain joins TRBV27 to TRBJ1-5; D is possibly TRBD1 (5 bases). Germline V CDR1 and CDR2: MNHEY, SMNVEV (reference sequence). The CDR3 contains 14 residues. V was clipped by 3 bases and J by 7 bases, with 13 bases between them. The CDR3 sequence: CASSFDGRDQPQHF. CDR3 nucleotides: TGTGCCAGCAGTTTTGACGGGAGGGACCAGCCCCAGCATTTT.

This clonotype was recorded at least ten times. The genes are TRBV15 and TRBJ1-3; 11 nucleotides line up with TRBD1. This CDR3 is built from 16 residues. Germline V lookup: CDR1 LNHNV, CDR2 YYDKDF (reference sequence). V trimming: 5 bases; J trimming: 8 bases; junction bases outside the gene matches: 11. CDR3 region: CATSSHGQGARDTIYF. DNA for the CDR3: TGTGCCACCAGCTCCCATGGACAGGGGGCCCGGGACACCATATATTTT.

In DNA, the CDR3 is TGTGCCAACCCTCGGGGGGGGGGGACTGAAGCTTTCTTT. This codes for CANPRGGGTEAFF. This chain joins TRBV2 and TRBJ1-1, with D perhaps TRBD1 (5 bases). CDR3 length: 13 residues. V lost 10 bases and J 5 bases, leaving 17 bases between the germline ends. The V gene's germline CDR1 is SNHLY and CDR2 FYNNEI.

The CDR3 loop reads CASTPPGHAKAFF. The CDR3 bases are TGTGCCAGCACCCCCCCGGGCCATGCTAAAGCTTTCTTT. The V call is TRBV28, the J call TRBJ1-1, with D uncertain. Trimming took 7 bases from V and 9 from J, leaving 18 bases between them. Germline V lookup: CDR1 MDHEN, CDR2 SYDVKM. The CDR3 has 13 amino acids.